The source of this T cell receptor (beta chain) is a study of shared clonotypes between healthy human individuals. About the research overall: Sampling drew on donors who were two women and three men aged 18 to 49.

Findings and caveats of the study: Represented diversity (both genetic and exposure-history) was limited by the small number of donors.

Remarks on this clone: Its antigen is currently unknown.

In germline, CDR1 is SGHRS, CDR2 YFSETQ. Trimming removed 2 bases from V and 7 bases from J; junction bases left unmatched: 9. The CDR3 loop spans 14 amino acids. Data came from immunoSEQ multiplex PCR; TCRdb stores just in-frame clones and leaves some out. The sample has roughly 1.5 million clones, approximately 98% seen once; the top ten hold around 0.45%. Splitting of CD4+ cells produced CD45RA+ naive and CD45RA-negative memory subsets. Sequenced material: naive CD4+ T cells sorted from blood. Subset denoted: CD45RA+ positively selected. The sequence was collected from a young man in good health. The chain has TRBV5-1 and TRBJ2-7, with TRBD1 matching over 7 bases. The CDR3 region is CASSFGDRAWEQYF. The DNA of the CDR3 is TGCGCCAGCAGCTTCGGAGACAGGGCTTGGGAGCAGTACTTC.